This T cell receptor (beta chain) derives from a study of cytomegalovirus exposure and HLA in healthy donors. Produced via immunoSEQ multiplex PCR; TCRdb's table is partial and in-frame only. The table lists a few hundred thousand clones, 85% to 90% of them singletons. The source of this sequence is a woman aged 18 to 35 in good health and CMV-seronegative. Sequencing was performed on PBMCs.

The chain's CDR3 is CASSLLSPSGNTIYF. Here the CDR3 DNA reads TGCGCCAGCAGCTTGCTCTCCCCCTCTGGAAACACCATATATTTT. The rearrangement joins TRBV5-1 to TRBJ1-3; no firm D call. This CDR3 contains 15 residues. Germline V CDR1 and CDR2: SGHRS, YFSETQ. Trimming removed 1 base at V and 0 bases at J, with 8 bases between.